The 15 T cell receptor beta chains listed next were all sequenced from one sample in a study of spatial heterogeneity in lung cancer. From the 5' RACE reads, TCRdb called clonotypes with MiXCR, one entry per CDR3 protein. Of 40,000 or so distinct CDR3 sequences listed, 6.5% to 8.5% are singletons. Documented time point: sample taken at primary tumor resection. Unsorted whole RNA of tumor, nontumor lung or frozen PBMC was sequenced. The material was PBMCs, obtained at surgery. The receptors originated from a male donor with early-stage non-small cell lung cancer.

This clonotype was seen more than once but under ten times. The chain couples TRBV20-1 to TRBJ2-1; TRBD2 might be the D (6 bases). The CDR3 loop spans 14 amino acids. Trimming removed 0 bases from V and 4 bases from J, with 10 bases in between. Germline V gene lookup returns CDR1 DFQATT and CDR2 SNEGSKA (reference sequence). For the CDR3, the DNA is TGCAGTGCTAGAGACAGTGGGGGGTACAATGAGCAGTTCTTC. Translation: CSARDSGGYNEQFF.

This chain connects TRBV20-1 to TRBJ2-5; D is undetermined. Trimming shortened V by 3 bases and J by 5 bases, and 7 bases separated the two germline ends. The CDR3 runs to 11 residues. CDR1 and CDR2 from the germline V gene are DFQATT and SNEGSKA (reference sequence). The CDR3: CSARKQETQYF. CDR3 bases: TGCAGTGCTAGGAAACAGGAGACCCAGTACTTC.

This clonotype was counted only a few times. The rearrangement links TRBV7-2 to TRBJ2-1; either TRBD1 or TRBD2 may fit D (5 bases each). This CDR3 spans 14 amino acids. CDR1 SGHTA and CDR2 FQGNSA come from the germline V gene. Trimming cost V 5 bases and J 5 bases, with 13 bases left between them. CDR3 nucleotide sequence: TGTGCCAGCAGCCGCCGGGACGAGAACAATGAGCAGTTCTTC. It yields the protein CASSRRDENNEQFF.

The chain combines TRBV12-3 or TRBV12-4 with TRBJ1-1; TRBD1 agrees at 7 bases. CDR3 length equals 16 residues. Trimming removed 5 bases from V and 1 base from J; junction bases left unmatched: 10. The CDR3 nucleotides are TGTGCCAGCAGTCGTCCCGGGACAGTTAGGAACACTGAAGCTTTCTTT. Translating gives CASSRPGTVRNTEAFF.

This clonotype was counted ten times or more. The rearrangement links TRBV28 to TRBJ2-3, with TRBD2 matching over 12 bases. The CDR3 is made up of 19 amino acids. Germline assignment: CDR1 MDHEN and CDR2 SYDVKM. Trimming removed 5 bases from V and 2 bases from J; junction bases left unmatched: 14. CDR3 loop: CASSTPTLAGGRNTDTQYF. In DNA form, the CDR3 reads TGTGCCAGCAGTACACCGACTCTAGCGGGAGGGCGAAACACAGATACGCAGTATTTT. The whole variable domain, filled in from reference TRBV28 and TRBJ2-3, reads DVKVTQSSRYLVKRTGEKVFLECVQDMDHENMFWYRQDPGLGLRLIYFSYDVKMKEKGDIPEGYSVSREKKERFSLILESASTNQTSMYLCASSTPTLAGGRNTDTQYFGPGTRLTVL.

This chain uses TRBV15 with TRBJ2-5; 9 bases are a match to TRBD2. There are 16 residues in the CDR3. Germline assignment: CDR1 LNHNV and CDR2 YYDKDF (reference sequence). The trim removed 4 bases at V and 2 bases at J, leaving 8 bases unmatched. The CDR3 protein is CATSTVAGVNQETQYF. CDR3 in DNA: TGTGCCACCAGCACTGTAGCGGGGGTGAATCAAGAGACCCAGTACTTC.

Remarks on this clonotype: The CDR3 carries no conserved terminal phenylalanine or tryptophan, so it likely arises from a read error. The V call is TRBV12-3 or TRBV12-4, the J call TRBJ1-2, with 7 positions matching TRBD1. This CDR3 is 13 amino acids long. Trimming took 5 bases from V and 5 from J; bases not matched to a gene: 5. The CDR3 loop reads CASSRDSRYGYTI. DNA of the CDR3: TGTGCCAGCAGTCGGGACAGCAGATATGGCTACACCATC.

The chain uses TRBV20-1 and TRBJ1-1; D gene unclear. Germline assignment: CDR1 DFQATT and CDR2 SNEGSKA (reference sequence). V was trimmed by 6 bases and J by 1 base, leaving 9 bases between them. This CDR3 is 12 amino acids long. The CDR3 DNA reads TGCAGTGCCCGACGTGGGAACACTGAAGCTTTCTTT. Encoded protein: CSARRGNTEAFF.

This clonotype showed up many times. The rearrangement links TRBV6-2 or TRBV6-3 to TRBJ2-3; D is uncertain. Germline V lookup: CDR1 MNHEY, CDR2 SVGEGT. V was clipped by 6 bases and J by 0 bases, with 7 bases between them. The CDR3 spans 13 residues. The CDR3 region has the DNA TGTGCCAGCAGGGTAAAGAGCACAGATACGCAGTATTTT. Its protein product is CASRVKSTDTQYF.

This clonotype was detected a few times. This chain links TRBV6-5 with TRBJ2-3, with 11 bases aligning to TRBD2. Unmatched junction bases numbered 1, after V lost 6 bases and J lost 2 bases. Germline V gene lookup returns CDR1 MNHEY and CDR2 SVGAGI. The CDR3 sequence is 14 residues long. The CDR3 sequence: CASRTSGTTDTQYF. For the CDR3, the DNA is TGTGCCAGCAGGACTAGCGGGACCACAGATACGCAGTATTTT.

There are many counts of this clonotype. CDR3 residues: CASSQQALSSYEQYV. The CDR3 DNA reads TGTGCCAGCAGCCAGCAGGCCTTAAGCTCCTACGAGCAGTACGTC. The chain joins TRBV5-8 to TRBJ2-7, with D unclear. The length of the CDR3 is 15 residues. Trimming stripped 4 bases from V and 0 bases from J, with 14 bases between. Germline loops: CDR1 SGHTS, CDR2 YDEGEE.

This clonotype was found many times. The V gene is TRBV24-1, the J gene TRBJ2-1; 9 bases align to TRBD1. The CDR3 runs 16 residues. Germline-derived CDR1 and CDR2 are KGHDR and SFDVKD. The J segment lost 5 bases and the V segment lost 5 bases, leaving 9 bases of the junction unmatched. The CDR3 reads CATSGAGTGSNNEQFF. As DNA, the CDR3 is TGTGCCACCAGTGGGGCCGGGACAGGGTCCAACAATGAGCAGTTCTTC.

This rearrangement joins TRBV12-3 or TRBV12-4 to TRBJ2-6; maybe TRBD1 (6 bases). This CDR3 is 14 amino acids long. V was cut by 9 bases and J by 2 bases, with 11 bases left in between. CDR3 amino acids: CASHRATGANVLTF. Here the CDR3 DNA reads TGTGCCAGTCACAGGGCGACTGGGGCCAACGTCCTGACTTTC.

The CDR3 DNA sequence: TGTGCCAGCAGTTTATTCGTCGAACAGGGAAATGAGCAGTTCTTC. It is translated as CASSLFVEQGNEQFF. The chain uses TRBV12-3 or TRBV12-4 and TRBJ2-1, with D tentatively TRBD1 (6 bases). V lost 2 bases to trimming and J lost 7 bases, with 15 bases between them. The CDR3 spans 15 residues.

The genes are TRBV24-1 and TRBJ2-2; 8 bases are shared with TRBD2. Trimming took 5 bases from V and 7 from J; bases not matched to a gene: 8. Per germline, CDR1 KGHDR and CDR2 SFDVKD. The length of the CDR3 is 15 residues. The DNA of the CDR3 is TGTGCCACCAGTGGTTCCAGCGGGGGCTACGGGGAGCTGTTTTTT. Translated, it gives CATSGSSGGYGELFF.